One sample yielded the 4 T cell receptor beta chains listed below, sequenced in a study of T-cell memory formation after mild COVID-19. TCRdb re-called the 5' RACE reads through MiXCR, storing one row per CDR3 protein. The table includes some 120,000 distinct CDR3 sequences, 16% detected once. The sample consisted of PBMCs or a T cell subset sorted from them (not recorded which). All receptors come from an adult woman who had mild COVID-19 (a few samples of this study predate the infection). Cell type and time point are not known.

This clonotype was seen a handful of times. The chain joins TRBV5-1 to TRBJ1-1; no reliable D call. Germline assignment: CDR1 SGHRS and CDR2 YFSETQ. This CDR3 comprises 16 residues. The V end was cut by 5 bases, the J end by 7 bases, with 24 bases between. The CDR3 sequence is CASSPLYEGSNGEAFF. As DNA, the CDR3 is TGCGCCAGCAGTCCGCTGTATGAAGGAAGTAATGGTGAAGCTTTCTTT. Filled out from reference TRBV5-1 and TRBJ1-1, the complete variable domain reads KAGVTQTPRYLIKTRGQQVTLSCSPISGHRSVSWYQQTPGQGLQFLFEYFSETQRNKGNFPGRFSGRQFSNSRSEMNVSTLELGDSALYLCASSPLYEGSNGEAFFGQGTRLTVV.

There are a few counts of this clonotype. The J gene is TRBJ2-7, the V gene TRBV12-3 or TRBV12-4; tentative D call: TRBD2 (6 bases). This CDR3 has 13 amino acids. Trimming removed 8 bases at V and 4 bases at J, with 15 bases between. Here the CDR3 reads CASSEGSPYEQYF. CDR3 nucleotides: TGTGCCAGCTCGGAGGGATCGCCGTACGAGCAGTACTTC.

This chain uses TRBV24-1 with TRBJ1-5, with D possibly TRBD1 on 5 matching bases. This CDR3 is 14 amino acids long. Trimming stripped 7 bases from V and 3 bases from J, with 12 bases between. Per germline, CDR1 KGHDR and CDR2 SFDVKD. CDR3 loop: CATSVGGDNQPQHF. In DNA form, the CDR3 reads TGTGCCACCAGCGTCGGGGGGGACAATCAGCCCCAGCATTTT.

This clonotype showed up just a few times. The chain employs TRBV9 and TRBJ2-1; 9 bases match TRBD2. The germline gives CDR1 SGDLS, CDR2 YYNGEE. This CDR3 spans 17 amino acids. With V trimmed by 0 bases and J by 5 bases, 9 bases remained unmatched. The CDR3 coding sequence is TGTGCCAGCAGCGTAGCCCCGACTAGCGGCTTAAACAATGAGCAGTTCTTC. Translation gives CASSVAPTSGLNNEQFF.